Listed below are T cell receptor beta chains from one sample, sequenced in a study of blood T cells in healthy people across ages. MiXCR, applied by TCRdb to the 5' RACE reads, yields one record per CDR3 protein. The sample contains 1.8 million or so distinct CDR3 sequences, approximately 40% of which appear only once. Sequenced input: blood. These receptors came from a human donor in good health. The CDR3 runs from the conserved cysteine through the conserved F or W. The D gene is left open where the match is weak. Part of the rows lack a size; the others show once, few, many or a class for expanded clones.

clone size	D gene	V gene	J gene	CDR3 protein	CDR3 DNA
many	TRBD1	TRBV2	TRBJ2-7	CASGQGGEQYF	TGTGCCAGCGGACAGGGTGGCGAGCAGTACTTC
-	-	TRBV6-2/TRBV6-3	TRBJ2-7	CASTSEPGTRYF	TGTGCCAGCACCTCGGAACCCGGGACAAGGTACTTC
-	TRBD2	TRBV2	TRBJ2-1	CASTRSGGLLYNEQFF	TGTGCCAGCACTCGAAGCGGGGGGCTATTGTACAATGAGCAGTTCTTC
-	TRBD2	TRBV4-2	TRBJ2-2	CASSQVTYGGTGELFF	TGTGCCAGCAGCCAGGTTACATACGGGGGGACCGGGGAGCTGTTTTTT
once	-	TRBV28	TRBJ2-1	CASSLRQPAYNEQFF	TGTGCCAGCAGTTTACGACAGCCGGCCTACAATGAGCAGTTCTTC
-	-	TRBV11-2	TRBJ2-3	CASSLLGGMGTDTQYF	TGTGCCAGCAGCTTATTAGGGGGGATGGGCACAGATACGCAGTATTTT
-	-	TRBV6-5	TRBJ2-3	CANSYDVTDTQYF	TGTGCCAACAGTTACGACGTCACAGATACGCAGTATTTT
-	-	TRBV7-2	TRBJ1-6	CASSFSGSSYNSPLHF	TGTGCCAGCAGCTTTTCGGGCAGCTCCTATAATTCACCCCTCCACTTT
-	-	TRBV6-2/TRBV6-3	TRBJ1-1	CASSYRQVNTEAFF	TGTGCCAGCAGTTACCGACAGGTGAACACTGAAGCTTTCTTT
-	-	TRBV12-3/TRBV12-4	TRBJ2-2	CASRPSGRTNTGELFF	TGTGCCAGCAGACCCTCGGGACGTACGAACACCGGGGAGCTGTTTTTT
-	-	TRBV29-1	TRBJ1-5	CSVVGGDNQPQHF	TGCAGCGTTGTAGGCGGCGACAATCAGCCCCAGCATTTT